This T cell receptor beta chain derives from a study of OX40 agonist ivuxolimab in advanced cancers. Study-wide results and caveats: Some of the lowest clonal expansion was seen in partial responders at 0.1-3.0 mg/kg. Among T cells, CD8+ cells averaged more expanded clones than CD4+ cells. At doses 0.1 to 3.0 mg/kg, CD4+ and CD8+ clones expanded.

The CDR3 loop spans 14 amino acids. CDR1 and CDR2 from the germline V gene are WNHNN and SYGVQD (reference sequence). The J segment lost 3 bases and the V segment lost 6 bases, leaving 6 bases of the junction unmatched. This clone has a single count. The antigen is not known. Generated by immunoSEQ multiplex PCR, the TCRdb table keeps only in-frame clones and is missing some. The sample has 100,000 or so clones, under 95% seen once. Sample: CD4+ or CD8+ T cells sorted from blood, taken in a trial of the OX40 agonist ivuxolimab. The chain carries TRBV10-1 and TRBJ2-7, with 9 bases lining up with TRBD2. This sequence originates from an adult with an advanced solid tumor such as melanoma, head and neck, liver or kidney cancer. The CDR3 is CASRASGANYEQYF. CDR3 coding DNA: TGCGCCAGCAGAGCTAGCGGGGCCAACTACGAGCAGTACTTC.